This TCR beta chain was recovered during a study of response to subunit inactivated influenza vaccine. Study results and caveats: Few new T cells, the authors suggested, are recruited by each seasonal influenza vaccination.

Of note for this clonotype: Its antigen is unknown.

The CDR3 has 17 residues. V was cut by 6 bases and J by 4 bases, with 25 bases left in between. CDR1 and CDR2 from the germline V gene are DFQATT and SNEGSKA (reference sequence). TCRdb fed the RT-PCR reads into MiXCR, producing one record per CDR3 protein. The sample holds over 450,000 distinct CDR3 sequences, around 13% seen once. This chain uses TRBV20-1 with TRBJ2-1, with D maybe TRBD1 (5 bases). This specimen consisted of PBMCs from blood, obtained about 40 days after vaccination. This TCR was recovered from a man aged 45 to 65 who received an inactivated influenza vaccine. CDR3 coding DNA: TGCAGTGCATCACCGACAGCCAGAGGCGCCTCATACAATGAGCAGTTCTTC. As protein: CSASPTARGASYNEQFF.